This passage covers 21 T cell receptor beta chains from one sample sequenced in a study of cytomegalovirus exposure and HLA in healthy donors. This table comes from immunoSEQ multiplex PCR, and its TCRdb copy is limited to in-frame clones, with some not included. The sample lists 100,000 to 150,000 clones, roughly 88% seen once, with roughly 5.3% in the top ten. The sample taken for sequencing was PBMCs. The receptors originated from a man between 18 and 35 years old in good health and CMV-seronegative.

The V gene is TRBV6-6, the J gene TRBJ2-7; the match to TRBD2 covers 9 bases. Germline trimming cut 5 bases from V and 2 bases from J; bases unmatched to any gene: 7. The CDR3 has 15 residues. CDR1 and CDR2 from the germline V gene are MNHNY and SVGAGI (reference sequence). The CDR3 loop is CASSPTSGGPYEQYF. In DNA form, the CDR3 reads TGTGCCAGCAGTCCGACTAGCGGAGGCCCCTACGAGCAGTACTTC.

The rearrangement uses TRBV27 and TRBJ2-6; weak D call: TRBD2 (6 bases). This CDR3 has 17 amino acids. Trimming took 8 bases from V and 2 from J, leaving 19 bases between them. Per germline, CDR1 MNHEY and CDR2 SMNVEV (reference sequence). In nucleotides, the CDR3 is TGTGCCAGCGCATTCCGGGACTTTCCTCCTGGGGCCAACGTCCTGACTTTC. Translation: CASAFRDFPPGANVLTF.

This clone has at least ten counts. CDR3 amino acids: CASSLDNTGELFF. DNA for the CDR3: TGCGCCAGCAGCCTAGATAACACCGGGGAGCTGTTTTTT. The rearrangement links TRBV5-1 to TRBJ2-2; D is uncertain. The CDR3 is 13 amino acids. The V end was cut by 4 bases, the J end by 2 bases, with 6 bases between. CDR1 and CDR2 (germline): SGHRS, YFSETQ.

The rearrangement links TRBV5-6 to TRBJ2-1; 13 nucleotides agree with TRBD2. The CDR3 totals 13 residues. The germline CDR1 and CDR2 sequences are SGHDT and YYEEEE. The junction had 6 bases not matched to a gene; V was cut back by 5 bases and J by 13 bases. This CDR3 reads CASSLLAGGLQFF. For the CDR3, the DNA is TGTGCCAGCAGTTTACTAGCGGGGGGGCTTCAGTTCTTC. The variable domain in full, completed from reference TRBV5-6 and TRBJ2-1, reads DAGVTQSPTHLIKTRGQQVTLRCSPKSGHDTVSWYQQALGQGPQFIFQYYEEEERQRGNFPDRFSGHQFPNYSSELNVNALLLGDSALYLCASSLLAGGLQFFGPGTRLTVL.

The chain couples TRBV6-1 to TRBJ2-1; no clear D. CDR3 length: 14 residues. The V end was cut by 1 base, the J end by 6 bases, with 10 bases between. The V gene's germline CDR1 is MNHNS and CDR2 SASEGT. The CDR3 bases are TGTGCCAGCAGTGAAGTAGAAAGTGCCAATGAGCAGTTCTTC. It codes for CASSEVESANEQFF.

This chain joins TRBV18 and TRBJ1-2; 8 nucleotides match TRBD1. Germline loops: CDR1 KGHSH, CDR2 LQKENI. The CDR3 sequence is 16 residues long. Trimming took 2 bases from V and 0 from J; bases not matched to a gene: 5. CDR3 loop: CASSPYGTGTNYGYTF. The CDR3 region has the DNA TGTGCCAGCTCACCATACGGGACAGGAACTAACTATGGCTACACCTTC.

This chain joins TRBV18 and TRBJ1-3; 9 nucleotides match TRBD1. The V gene end was trimmed by 1 base and the J gene end by 4 bases; junction bases not matched to a gene: 5. CDR1 is KGHSH and CDR2 is LQKENI in the germline V gene. The CDR3 length is 16 residues. CDR3: CASSPRDRVDGNTIYF. The CDR3 DNA reads as TGTGCCAGCTCACCACGGGACAGGGTAGACGGAAACACCATATATTTT.

The J gene is TRBJ1-3, the V gene TRBV5-6, with a possible D match to TRBD1 (6 bases). Germline V gene sequence: CDR1 SGHDT, CDR2 YYEEEE. This CDR3 spans 15 amino acids. Trimming took off 2 bases at V and 2 bases at J, with 11 bases between the two ends. The CDR3 sequence: CASSFLGAAGNTIYF. As DNA, the CDR3 is TGTGCCAGCAGCTTCCTGGGGGCGGCTGGAAACACCATATATTTT.

The chain is built from TRBV13 and TRBJ2-7; TRBD2 matches 7 bases. V lost 3 bases and J lost 3; bases outside the gene matches: 11. The CDR3 covers 16 residues. Per germline, CDR1 PRHDT and CDR2 FYEKMQ (reference sequence). The CDR3 DNA reads TGTGCCAGCAGCTTCCGGCTAGCGGCCGCCTTCTACGAGCAGTACTTC. Translated, it gives CASSFRLAAAFYEQYF.

Only a few counts were recorded for this clone. The chain recombines TRBV30 with TRBJ2-5; a possible D gene is TRBD1 (6 bases). With 0 bases removed from V and 4 bases from J, the gap between germline ends came to 21 bases. This CDR3 region has 17 residues. Germline CDR1 GTSNPN, CDR2 SVGIG (reference sequence). Here the CDR3 reads CAWSVLPPTGGGETQYF. The CDR3 bases are TGTGCCTGGAGTGTACTCCCCCCGACAGGTGGGGGAGAGACCCAGTACTTC.

The chain is built from TRBV18 and TRBJ1-1, with TRBD1 as a possible D gene (6 bases). CDR1 and CDR2 (germline): KGHSH, LQKENI. The V and J ends lost 1 base and 11 bases respectively, with 14 bases between them. The length of the CDR3 is 13 residues. This CDR3 is CASSPRAGEGAFF. CDR3 sequence (DNA): TGTGCCAGCTCACCACGGGCAGGGGAGGGTGCTTTCTTT.

The chain links TRBV30 to TRBJ2-3, with TRBD2 matching 7 bases. The CDR3 loop spans 13 amino acids. J gave up 1 base and V 5 bases, and 3 bases lay outside the gene matches. CDR1 and CDR2 (germline): GTSNPN, SVGIG (reference sequence). The DNA of the CDR3 is TGTGCCTGGTTGCTAGCGGGCACAGATACGCAGTATTTT. It specifies CAWLLAGTDTQYF.

The rearrangement joins TRBV7-9 to TRBJ2-4, with D perhaps matching TRBD1 (6 bases). Germline loops: CDR1 SEHNR, CDR2 FQNEAQ (reference sequence). CDR3 length equals 15 residues. Between the trimmed V and J ends, which lost 4 bases and 8 bases, there was a span of 18 bases. In nucleotides, the CDR3 is TGTGCCAGCAGCTCCGCTGACAGGCTGGATGACATTCAGTACTTC. Translation: CASSSADRLDDIQYF.

The chain couples TRBV19 to TRBJ2-7, with a possible D match to TRBD1 (7 bases). Trimming shortened V by 3 bases and J by 3 bases, and 9 bases separated the two germline ends. CDR1 and CDR2 (germline): LNHDA, SQIVND (reference sequence). The CDR3 spans 13 residues. CDR3 nucleotides: TGTGCCAGTAGTATCCAGGGGGGCTACGAGCAGTACTTC. Translated, it gives CASSIQGGYEQYF.

The chain links TRBV9 to TRBJ2-1, with D possibly being TRBD2 (6 bases). Germline lookup yields CDR1 SGDLS and CDR2 YYNGEE. The CDR3 covers 15 residues. V lost 3 bases and J lost 0, with 10 bases in between. In nucleotides, the CDR3 is TGTGCCAGCAGCGGCGGAGCGGGCTCCTACAATGAGCAGTTCTTC. Its translation: CASSGGAGSYNEQFF.

The chain recombines TRBV7-9 with TRBJ2-2; D may be TRBD2 (5 bases). This CDR3 is 18 amino acids long. The ends were cut back, 2 bases at V and 2 bases at J, with 18 bases in the middle. Per the germline V gene, CDR1 is SEHNR and CDR2 is FQNEAQ (reference sequence). The CDR3 reads CASSLQPRGAVNTGELFF. CDR3 coding DNA: TGTGCCAGCAGCTTACAACCTCGGGGAGCCGTAAACACCGGGGAGCTGTTTTTT.

This chain joins TRBV19 and TRBJ2-2; 7 positions match TRBD2. Trimming cost V 5 bases and J 6 bases; bases outside gene matches: 9. Germline values: CDR1 LNHDA, CDR2 SQIVND (reference sequence). The CDR3 contains 15 residues. In DNA, the CDR3 is TGTGCCAGTAGTCTCTCGACTAGCAGGGCCGGGGAGCTGTTTTTT. Protein: CASSLSTSRAGELFF.

This chain's CDR3 is CASSSSSYNEQFF. The CDR3 coding sequence is TGTGCCAGCAGCTCCTCCTCCTACAATGAGCAGTTCTTC. The chain joins TRBV7-6 to TRBJ2-1; D gene uncertain. CDR3 length: 13 amino acids. Per germline, CDR1 SGHVS and CDR2 FNYEAQ. The V and J ends lost 4 bases and 0 bases respectively, with 4 bases between them.

This chain joins TRBV7-9 and TRBJ1-1; D remains ambiguous. Germline V CDR1 and CDR2: SEHNR, FQNEAQ (reference sequence). The CDR3 is made up of 15 amino acids. Trimming took off 5 bases at V and 4 bases at J, with 17 bases between the two ends. This CDR3 is CASSRPPGSGTEAFF. The DNA of the CDR3 is TGTGCCAGCAGCCGCCCTCCGGGGAGCGGCACTGAAGCTTTCTTT.

This chain connects TRBV30 to TRBJ2-7; D is perhaps TRBD2 (5 bases). V was clipped by 3 bases and J by 7 bases, with 13 bases between them. This CDR3 comprises 12 residues. Germline CDR1 GTSNPN, CDR2 SVGIG (reference sequence). CDR3 DNA: TGTGCCTGGAGCGGGGATCAGTTTGAGCAGTACTTC. Its translation: CAWSGDQFEQYF.

The rearrangement links TRBV18 to TRBJ1-4; no clear D. The CDR3 length is 15 residues. V lost 0 bases, J lost 7 bases, and 12 bases lay in between. In germline, CDR1 is KGHSH, CDR2 LQKENI. Here the CDR3 DNA reads TGTGCCAGCTCACCACCGTCCCAGTTTGGTGAAAAACTGTTTTTT. Translating it yields CASSPPSQFGEKLFF.